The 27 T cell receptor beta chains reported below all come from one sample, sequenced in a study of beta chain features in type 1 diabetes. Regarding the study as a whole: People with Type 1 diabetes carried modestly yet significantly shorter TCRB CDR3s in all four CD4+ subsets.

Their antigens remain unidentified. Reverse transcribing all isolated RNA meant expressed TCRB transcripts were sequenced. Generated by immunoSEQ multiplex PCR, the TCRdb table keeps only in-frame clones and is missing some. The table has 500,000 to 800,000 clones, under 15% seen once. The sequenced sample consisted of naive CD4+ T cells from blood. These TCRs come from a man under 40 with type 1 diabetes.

The CDR3 protein is CASSLESGHGYTF. The CDR3 DNA sequence: TGCGCCAGCAGCTTGGAGTCAGGGCATGGCTACACCTTC. The genes are TRBV5-1 and TRBJ1-2; the D gene is possibly TRBD1 (5 bases). The CDR3 sequence is 13 residues long. Germline-derived CDR1 and CDR2 are SGHRS and YFSETQ. Trimming pared 0 bases from V and 6 bases from J, leaving 9 bases between.

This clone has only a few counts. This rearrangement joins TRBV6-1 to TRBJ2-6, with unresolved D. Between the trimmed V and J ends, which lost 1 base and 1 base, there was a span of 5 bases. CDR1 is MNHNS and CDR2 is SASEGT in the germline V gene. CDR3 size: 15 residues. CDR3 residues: CASSEVRSGANVLTF. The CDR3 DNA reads TGTGCCAGCAGTGAAGTGAGATCTGGGGCCAACGTCCTGACTTTC.

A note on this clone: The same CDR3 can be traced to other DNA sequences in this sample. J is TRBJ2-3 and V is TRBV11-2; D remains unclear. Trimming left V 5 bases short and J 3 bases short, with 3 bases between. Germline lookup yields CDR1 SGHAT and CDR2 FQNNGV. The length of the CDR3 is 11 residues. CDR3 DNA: TGTGCCAGCAGCCGTACAGATACGCAGTATTTT. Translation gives CASSRTDTQYF.

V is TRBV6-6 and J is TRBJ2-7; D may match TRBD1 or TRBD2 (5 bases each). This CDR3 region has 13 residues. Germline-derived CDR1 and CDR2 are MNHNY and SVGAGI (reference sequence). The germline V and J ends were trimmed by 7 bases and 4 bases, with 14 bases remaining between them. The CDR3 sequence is CASTRDVRYEQYF. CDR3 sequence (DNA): TGTGCCAGCACTAGGGACGTTAGGTACGAGCAGTACTTC.

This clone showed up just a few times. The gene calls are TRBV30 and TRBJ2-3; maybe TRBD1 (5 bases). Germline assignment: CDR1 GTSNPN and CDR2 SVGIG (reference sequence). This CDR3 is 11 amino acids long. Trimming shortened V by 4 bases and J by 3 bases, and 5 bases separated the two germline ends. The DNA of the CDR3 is TGTGCCTGGACAGGGACAGATACGCAGTATTTT. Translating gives CAWTGTDTQYF.

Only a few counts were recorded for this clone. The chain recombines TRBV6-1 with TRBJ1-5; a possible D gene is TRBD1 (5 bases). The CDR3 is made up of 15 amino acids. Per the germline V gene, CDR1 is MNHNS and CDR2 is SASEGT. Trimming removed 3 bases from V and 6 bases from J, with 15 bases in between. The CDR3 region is CASSDGRVGGQPQHF. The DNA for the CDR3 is TGTGCCAGCAGTGACGGCAGGGTAGGAGGTCAGCCCCAGCATTTT.

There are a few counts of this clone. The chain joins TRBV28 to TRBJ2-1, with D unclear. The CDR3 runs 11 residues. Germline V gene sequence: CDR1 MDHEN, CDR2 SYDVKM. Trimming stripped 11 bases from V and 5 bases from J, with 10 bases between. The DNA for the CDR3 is TGTGCCGCCGGTGCTAACAATGAGCAGTTCTTC. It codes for CAAGANNEQFF. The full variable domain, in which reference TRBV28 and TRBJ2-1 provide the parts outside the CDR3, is DVKVTQSSRYLVKRTGEKVFLECVQDMDHENMFWYRQDPGLGLRLIYFSYDVKMKEKGDIPEGYSVSREKKERFSLILESASTNQTSMYLCAAGANNEQFFGPGTRLTVL.

CDR3 loop: CASSFGLAGGRTDTQYF. The CDR3 region has the DNA TGTGCCAGCAGCTTTGGACTAGCGGGGGGACGCACAGATACGCAGTATTTT. V gene TRBV7-2 combines with J gene TRBJ2-3, with TRBD2 identical over 14 bases. CDR1 is SGHTA, CDR2 FQGNSA, per germline. The CDR3 consists of 17 residues. J was trimmed by 1 base and V by 3 bases; bases with no gene match: 3.

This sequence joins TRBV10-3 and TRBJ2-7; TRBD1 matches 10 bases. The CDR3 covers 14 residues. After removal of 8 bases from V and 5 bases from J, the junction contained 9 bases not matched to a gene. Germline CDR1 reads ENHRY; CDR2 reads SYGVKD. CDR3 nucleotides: TGTGCCATCTGGTCGGGACAGGGGACCGACGAGCAGTACTTC. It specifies CAIWSGQGTDEQYF.

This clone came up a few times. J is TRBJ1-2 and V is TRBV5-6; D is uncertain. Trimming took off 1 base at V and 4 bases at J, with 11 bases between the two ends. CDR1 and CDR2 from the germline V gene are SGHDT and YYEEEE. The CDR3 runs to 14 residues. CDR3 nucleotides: TGTGCCAGCAGCTTGTTAGTTGTGGGCTATGGCTACACCTTC. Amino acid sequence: CASSLLVVGYGYTF.

The CDR3, as DNA: TGTGCCAGCAAGTATCAGGGACAGGTGCCCTACGAGCAGTACTTC. Translation: CASKYQGQVPYEQYF. V and J are TRBV27 and TRBJ2-7; 8 bases line up with TRBD1. The CDR3 is 15 residues long. Trimming took 7 bases from V and 2 from J; bases not matched to a gene: 10. CDR1 and CDR2 (germline): MNHEY, SMNVEV (reference sequence).

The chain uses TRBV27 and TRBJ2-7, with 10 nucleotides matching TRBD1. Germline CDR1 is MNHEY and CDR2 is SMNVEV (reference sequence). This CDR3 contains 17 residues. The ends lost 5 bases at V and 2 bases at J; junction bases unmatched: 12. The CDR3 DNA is TGTGCCAGCAGTCCTTATCAGGGACAGGGGAATGCCTACGAGCAGTACTTC. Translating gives CASSPYQGQGNAYEQYF.

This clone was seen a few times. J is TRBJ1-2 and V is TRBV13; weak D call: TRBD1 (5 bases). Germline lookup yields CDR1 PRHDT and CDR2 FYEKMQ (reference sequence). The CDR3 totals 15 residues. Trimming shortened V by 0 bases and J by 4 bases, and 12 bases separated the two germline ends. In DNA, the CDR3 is TGTGCCAGCAGCTTAGGCCTTCTCGGGGGCTATGGCTACACCTTC. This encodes CASSLGLLGGYGYTF.

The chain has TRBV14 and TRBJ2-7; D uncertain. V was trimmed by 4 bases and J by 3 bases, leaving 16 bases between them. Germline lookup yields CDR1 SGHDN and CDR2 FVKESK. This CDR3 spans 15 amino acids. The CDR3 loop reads CASSRNPDGVYEQYF. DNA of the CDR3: TGTGCCAGCAGCCGTAACCCGGACGGAGTCTACGAGCAGTACTTC.

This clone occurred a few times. The CDR3 loop is CASSPGGGDEQFF. DNA for the CDR3: TGTGCCAGCTCACCAGGGGGCGGCGATGAGCAGTTCTTC. The gene calls are TRBV18 and TRBJ2-1; tentatively, D is TRBD1 (6 bases). CDR1 is KGHSH, CDR2 LQKENI, per germline. The length of the CDR3 is 13 residues. V was pared by 2 bases and J by 8 bases, with 10 bases between.

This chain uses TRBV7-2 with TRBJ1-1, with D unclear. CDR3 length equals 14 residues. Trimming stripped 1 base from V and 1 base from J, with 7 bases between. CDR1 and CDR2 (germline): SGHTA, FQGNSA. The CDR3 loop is CASSLVSGNTEAFF. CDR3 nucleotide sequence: TGTGCCAGCAGCTTAGTGAGTGGGAACACTGAAGCTTTCTTT.

DNA for the CDR3: TGTGCCAGCAGTAGACAGGGCGGGAACTATGGCTACACCTTC. Translated: CASSRQGGNYGYTF. The chain recombines TRBV2 with TRBJ1-2; TRBD1 matches 7 bases. The CDR3 is 14 residues long. The germline gives CDR1 SNHLY, CDR2 FYNNEI. V gave up 5 bases and J gave up 2 bases; unmatched junction bases: 5.

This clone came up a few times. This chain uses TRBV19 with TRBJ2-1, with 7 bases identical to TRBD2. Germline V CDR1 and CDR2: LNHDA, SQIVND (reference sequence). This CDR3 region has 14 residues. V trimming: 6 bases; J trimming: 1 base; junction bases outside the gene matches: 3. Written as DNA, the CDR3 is TGTGCCAGTAGACTAGCGCATTCCTACAATGAGCAGTTCTTC. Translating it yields CASRLAHSYNEQFF.

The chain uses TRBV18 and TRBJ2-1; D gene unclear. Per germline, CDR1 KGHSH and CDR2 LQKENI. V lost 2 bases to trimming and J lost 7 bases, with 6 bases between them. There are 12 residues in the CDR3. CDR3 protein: CASSPDSNEQFF. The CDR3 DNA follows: TGTGCCAGCTCACCAGATTCGAATGAGCAGTTCTTC.

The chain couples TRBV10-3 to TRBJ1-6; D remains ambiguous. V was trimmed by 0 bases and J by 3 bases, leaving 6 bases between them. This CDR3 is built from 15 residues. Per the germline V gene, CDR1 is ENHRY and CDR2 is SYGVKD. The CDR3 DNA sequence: TGTGCCATCAGTGAGTCGGCAAACTATAATTCACCCCTCCACTTT. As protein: CAISESANYNSPLHF.

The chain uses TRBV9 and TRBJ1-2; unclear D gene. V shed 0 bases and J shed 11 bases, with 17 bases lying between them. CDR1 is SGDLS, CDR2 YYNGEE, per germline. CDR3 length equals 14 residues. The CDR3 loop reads CASSVATAPGGYTF. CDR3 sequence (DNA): TGTGCCAGCAGCGTAGCTACGGCCCCCGGTGGGTACACCTTC.

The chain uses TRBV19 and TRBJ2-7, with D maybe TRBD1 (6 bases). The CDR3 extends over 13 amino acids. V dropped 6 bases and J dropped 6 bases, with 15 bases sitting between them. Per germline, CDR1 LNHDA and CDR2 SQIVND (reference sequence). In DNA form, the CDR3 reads TGTGCCAGTAGCGAGATGGGACACACCGAGCAGTACTTC. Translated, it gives CASSEMGHTEQYF.

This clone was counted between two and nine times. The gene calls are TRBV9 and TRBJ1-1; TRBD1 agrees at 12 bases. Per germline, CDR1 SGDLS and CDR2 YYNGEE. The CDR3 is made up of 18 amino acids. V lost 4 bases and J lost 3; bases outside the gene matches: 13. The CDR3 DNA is TGTGCCAGCAGCCCTCTACGGGGGACAGGGGGCGCGGACACTGAAGCTTTCTTT. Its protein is CASSPLRGTGGADTEAFF.

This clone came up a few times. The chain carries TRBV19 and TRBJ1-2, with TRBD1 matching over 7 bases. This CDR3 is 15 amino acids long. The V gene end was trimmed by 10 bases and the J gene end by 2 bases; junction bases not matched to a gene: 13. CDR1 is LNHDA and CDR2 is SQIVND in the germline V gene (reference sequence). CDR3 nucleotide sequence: TGTGCCACCCAGATATTTCGGGACAGAAACTATGGCTACACCTTC. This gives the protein CATQIFRDRNYGYTF. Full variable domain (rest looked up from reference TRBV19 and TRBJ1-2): DGGITQSPKYLFRKEGQNVTLSCEQNLNHDAMYWYRQDPGQGLRLIYYSQIVNDFQKGDIAEGYSVSREKKESFPLTVTSAQKNPTAFYLCATQIFRDRNYGYTFGSGTRLTVV.

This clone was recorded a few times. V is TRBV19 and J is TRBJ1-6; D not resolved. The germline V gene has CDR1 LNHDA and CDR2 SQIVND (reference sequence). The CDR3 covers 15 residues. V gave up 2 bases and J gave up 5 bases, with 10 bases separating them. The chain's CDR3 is CASSILVGDNSPLHF. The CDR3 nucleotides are TGTGCCAGTAGTATACTCGTCGGAGATAATTCACCCCTCCACTTT.

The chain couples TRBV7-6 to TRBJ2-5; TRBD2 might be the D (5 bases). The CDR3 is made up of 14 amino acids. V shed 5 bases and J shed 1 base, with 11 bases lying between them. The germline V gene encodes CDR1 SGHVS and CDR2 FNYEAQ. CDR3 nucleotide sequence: TGTGCCAGCAGCCCCGGAGGAACCCAAGAGACCCAGTACTTC. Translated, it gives CASSPGGTQETQYF.

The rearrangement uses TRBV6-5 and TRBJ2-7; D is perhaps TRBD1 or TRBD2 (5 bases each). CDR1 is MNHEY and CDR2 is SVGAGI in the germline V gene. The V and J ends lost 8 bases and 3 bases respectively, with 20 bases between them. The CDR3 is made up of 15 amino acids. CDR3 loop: CASRKNQGPNYEQYF. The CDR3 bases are TGTGCCAGCCGTAAGAATCAGGGACCTAACTACGAGCAGTACTTC.